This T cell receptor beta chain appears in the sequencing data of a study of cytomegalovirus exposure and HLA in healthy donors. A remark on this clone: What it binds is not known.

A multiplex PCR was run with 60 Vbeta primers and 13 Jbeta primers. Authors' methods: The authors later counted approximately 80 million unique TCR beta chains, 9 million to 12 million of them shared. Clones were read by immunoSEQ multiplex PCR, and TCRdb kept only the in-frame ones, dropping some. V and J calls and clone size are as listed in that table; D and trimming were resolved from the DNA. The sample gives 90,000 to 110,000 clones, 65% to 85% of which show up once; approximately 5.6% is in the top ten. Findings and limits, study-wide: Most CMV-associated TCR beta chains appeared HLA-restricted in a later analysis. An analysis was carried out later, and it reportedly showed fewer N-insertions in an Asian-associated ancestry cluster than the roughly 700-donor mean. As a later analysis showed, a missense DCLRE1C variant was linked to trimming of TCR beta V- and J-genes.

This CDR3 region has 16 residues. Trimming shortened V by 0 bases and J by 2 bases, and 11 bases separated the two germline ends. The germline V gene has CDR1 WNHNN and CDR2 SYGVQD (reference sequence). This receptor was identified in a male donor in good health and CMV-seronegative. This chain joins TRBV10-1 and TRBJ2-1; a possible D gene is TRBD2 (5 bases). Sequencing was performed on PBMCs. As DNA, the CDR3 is TGCGCCAGCAGTGAGTCCGCGGGCGCTACCTACAATGAGCAGTTCTTC. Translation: CASSESAGATYNEQFF.